The present TCR beta chain was sequenced within a study of shared clonotypes between healthy human individuals. The CDR3 has 15 amino acids. The V gene's germline CDR1 is SGHTA and CDR2 FQGTGA. V shed 5 bases and J 3 bases; nucleotides not matched to a gene: 6. Repertoires were generated with immunoSEQ multiplex PCR, while TCRdb's copy carries only in-frame clones and drops some. The table has around 500,000 clones, about 80% seen once; the top ten hold approximately 12%. The source is a woman aged 40 to 55 in good health. Some clones in this sample may be carry-over from other donors' samples. The J gene is TRBJ2-7, the V gene TRBV7-3, with 11 bases matching TRBD2. Sequencing was performed on PBMCs. The CDR3 is CASSPTGTSGYEQYF. The DNA of the CDR3 is TGTGCCAGCAGCCCCACCGGGACTAGCGGCTACGAGCAGTACTTC.